This T cell receptor beta chain appears in the sequencing data of a study of cytomegalovirus exposure and HLA in healthy donors. Whole-study findings and limits: A further, later analysis showed that HLA-associated TCR beta chains (compared with equally common others) were more clonally expanded.

Germline V CDR1 and CDR2: MNHEY, SMNVEV (reference sequence). The CDR3 runs to 16 residues. V was pared by 2 bases and J by 0 bases, with 11 bases between. PCR amplification relied on 60 Vbeta primers (plus 13 Jbeta primers). The data were produced by immunoSEQ multiplex PCR, yet TCRdb's version contains in-frame clones alone and is incomplete. The sample lists 65,000 to 85,000 clones, about 75% occurring once. To note about this clone: What it binds is not known.

The material sequenced was PBMCs. This chain connects TRBV27 to TRBJ2-4, with D unclear. This sequence originates from a man between 60 and 75 years old in good health and CMV-seropositive. The CDR3 nucleotides are TGTGCCAGCAGTTTAACGCGGAATTTAGCCAAAAACATTCAGTACTTC. This gives the protein CASSLTRNLAKNIQYF.